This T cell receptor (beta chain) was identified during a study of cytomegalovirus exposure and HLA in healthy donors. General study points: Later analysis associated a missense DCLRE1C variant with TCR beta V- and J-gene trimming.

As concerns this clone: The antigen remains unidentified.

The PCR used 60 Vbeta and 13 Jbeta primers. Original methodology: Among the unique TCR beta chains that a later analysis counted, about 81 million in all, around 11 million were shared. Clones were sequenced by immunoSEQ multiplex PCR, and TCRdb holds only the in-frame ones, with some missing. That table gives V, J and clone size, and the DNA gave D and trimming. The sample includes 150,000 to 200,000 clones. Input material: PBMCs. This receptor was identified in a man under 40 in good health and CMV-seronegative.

The CDR3 bases are TGTGCCAGCAGTGAACGCGGGACTTCCTCCTACGAGCAGTACTTC. This encodes CASSERGTSSYEQYF. V and J are TRBV2 and TRBJ2-7; D perhaps matches TRBD2 (6 bases). Looked up from germline, CDR1 is SNHLY and CDR2 is FYNNEI. This CDR3 contains 15 residues. Trimming took 2 bases from V and 0 from J, leaving 11 bases between them.